These T cell receptor beta chains were read from a single sample in a study of Ad26.COV2.S vaccination and SARS-CoV-2 variants. TCRdb keeps only in-frame clones here, not all; method: immunoSEQ multiplex PCR. The sample records about 350,000 clones, 70% to 90% being singletons. This specimen consisted of peripheral blood, obtained in a trial of Ad26.COV2.S vaccine versus placebo. These TCRs come from a person between 18 and 60 years old who received the Ad26.COV2.S COVID-19 vaccine or a placebo. The CDR3 runs from the conserved cysteine through the conserved F or W. Each record gives: CDR3 DNA, CDR3 protein, D gene, V gene, clone size, J gene. The D gene is left open where the match is weak. Only some rows state a clone size, as once, few, many or a class for expanded clones.

TGCGCCAGCAGCCAAGATGGGGGATCCTACGAGCAGTACTTC,CASSQDGGSYEQYF,NA,TRBV4-3,few,TRBJ2-7
TGTGCCAGCAGCCCAGCAGACCGGCGGGGGGATGAGCAGTTCTTC,CASSPADRRGDEQFF,TRBD2,TRBV11-2,NA,TRBJ2-1
TGTGCCAGCAGCCAAGGTCGTCGGGAGCAGTACTTC,CASSQGRREQYF,NA,TRBV3-1/TRBV3-2,NA,TRBJ2-7
TGTGCCAGCAGTTCGGGCAGGGGCTCCAAGAGCTCCTACAATGAGCAGTTCTTC,CASSSGRGSKSSYNEQFF,NA,TRBV28,NA,TRBJ2-1
TGTGCCAGCAGCATTGGGGGACTAGCCCAAGAGACCCAGTACTTC,CASSIGGLAQETQYF,TRBD2,TRBV7-3,few,TRBJ2-5
TGCGCCAGCAGTGAGTCGTTTCTAGCAGCATACAATGAGCAGTTCTTC,CASSESFLAAYNEQFF,NA,TRBV10-2,NA,TRBJ2-1
TGTGCCAGCAGTTTGTCCGGCTCATCGGGGCGTTGGTGGGAAAATGAAAAACTGTTTTTT,CASSLSGSSGRWWENEKLFF,NA,TRBV6-2/TRBV6-3,NA,TRBJ1-4
TGTGCCAGCACCAATGGGTGGACTGAAGCTTTCTTT,CASTNGWTEAFF,NA,TRBV12-3/TRBV12-4,NA,TRBJ1-1
TGTGCCAGCAGCCTAACAGGAAGCGCGGTGAACATTCAGTACTTC,CASSLTGSAVNIQYF,NA,TRBV4-2,NA,TRBJ2-4
TGTGCCAGCAGCCTCCGTGAGGGACTAGAAGGAGGCACCGGGGAGCTGTTTTTT,CASSLREGLEGGTGELFF,TRBD2,TRBV7-2,NA,TRBJ2-2
TGTGCCAGCAGCTTAGAGGGACAGGGTAAGCAGCCCCAGCATTTT,CASSLEGQGKQPQHF,TRBD1,TRBV11-2,NA,TRBJ1-5
TGTGCCAGCTCCCGAGCGGAGACCCTTACTGCAACAGATACGCAGTATTTT,CASSRAETLTATDTQYF,NA,TRBV18,NA,TRBJ2-3
TGTGCCAGCAGCTTAGAAGCGGGAGTTGAATACGAGCAGTACTTC,CASSLEAGVEYEQYF,TRBD2,TRBV11-1,NA,TRBJ2-7
TGCGCCAGCAGCCCAGGGGAGAACACTGAAGCTTTCTTT,CASSPGENTEAFF,NA,TRBV5-1,NA,TRBJ1-1
TGTGCCAGCAGCTTAGCCAGGTTGGGATCCAATCAGCCCCAGCATTTT,CASSLARLGSNQPQHF,NA,TRBV7-8,NA,TRBJ1-5
TGTGCCAGCAGTGGCCGGGCTACCTCTGGAAACACCATATATTTT,CASSGRATSGNTIYF,NA,TRBV25-1,NA,TRBJ1-3
TGTGCCAGCAGTTACCATCCGAGGGACAGCTCCTACGAGCAGTACTTC,CASSYHPRDSSYEQYF,TRBD1,TRBV6-2/TRBV6-3,NA,TRBJ2-7
TGTGCCAGCGGGGAGGCCGGGGGGGCGAGATACAATGAGCAGTTCTTC,CASGEAGGARYNEQFF,TRBD2,TRBV7-8,NA,TRBJ2-1
TGTGCCAGCAGCTTAGCGTATACAGAGGGAAACACCATATATTTT,CASSLAYTEGNTIYF,NA,TRBV7-2,NA,TRBJ1-3
TGTGCCAGCAGCTATGATCCCCTGGCGGGTCAGCCCCAGCATTTT,CASSYDPLAGQPQHF,NA,TRBV5-8,few,TRBJ1-5
TGTGCCATCAGTGAGTCCGGTGGGCATGAGCAGTTCTTC,CAISESGGHEQFF,NA,TRBV10-3,NA,TRBJ2-1
TGTGCCAGCAAAATTGGCGGGAACTACAATGAGCAGTTCTTC,CASKIGGNYNEQFF,NA,TRBV7-2,once,TRBJ2-1
TGTGCTAGTGGTTTGGGGGGCTCCTATCTCAGAAATGAGCAGTTCTTC,CASGLGGSYLRNEQFF,NA,TRBV12-5,NA,TRBJ2-1
TGCGCCAGCAGCCCCCTTATGAGCTTAAATGAGCAGTTCTTC,CASSPLMSLNEQFF,NA,TRBV5-1,NA,TRBJ2-1
TGTGCCAGCAGGCCGGGAGCGGAAAACATTCAGTACTTC,CASRPGAENIQYF,NA,TRBV7-9,once,TRBJ2-4
TGCGCCAGCAAGATTCAAACAGTGCTGAACACTGAAGCTTTCTTT,CASKIQTVLNTEAFF,NA,TRBV5-1,NA,TRBJ1-1
TGTGCCAGCAGCTCCGTGACAGGGTTGAGCAATCAGCCCCAGCATTTT,CASSSVTGLSNQPQHF,TRBD1,TRBV7-2,NA,TRBJ1-5
TGTGCCAGCAGCTCAGGGGTCGCCTATAATTCACCCCTCCACTTT,CASSSGVAYNSPLHF,NA,TRBV7-9,NA,TRBJ1-6
TGTGCCAGCAGCCGGGACACCGTCTTCTCCTACAATGAGCAGTTCTTC,CASSRDTVFSYNEQFF,NA,TRBV6-4,NA,TRBJ2-1
TGTGCCAGCAGCTTGCGGCGGGGAGCGTTTATAATGAACACTGAAGCTTTCTTT,CASSLRRGAFIMNTEAFF,NA,TRBV5-6,NA,TRBJ1-1
TGTGCCAGCAGCCAAGATCGGGGGAGCGGGCGAGATGAGCAGTTCTTC,CASSQDRGSGRDEQFF,NA,TRBV3-1/TRBV3-2,NA,TRBJ2-1
TGTGCCAGCAGCCTGACCTCGCACACTGAAGCTTTCTTT,CASSLTSHTEAFF,NA,TRBV12-3/TRBV12-4,NA,TRBJ1-1
TGTGCCAGCAGCTTAGCCGGGGGCAGTGGCTACAATGAGCAGTTCTTC,CASSLAGGSGYNEQFF,NA,TRBV11-3,once,TRBJ2-1
TGTGCCAGTAGTAGCCGACTAGCGGGGAGAACCACCCGACCCTACAATGAGCAGTTCTTC,CASSSRLAGRTTRPYNEQFF,TRBD2,TRBV19,NA,TRBJ2-1
TGTGCCAGCAGCTGGGGGGACAGCCGCCACGAGCAGTACTTC,CASSWGDSRHEQYF,NA,TRBV5-5,NA,TRBJ2-7
TGTGCCATAGGGACAGGGGGCACTAATGAAAAACTGTTTTTT,CAIGTGGTNEKLFF,TRBD1,TRBV10-3,NA,TRBJ1-4
TGTGCCAGCAGTTCGGGACTAGCGGGAGCCAATGAGCAGTTCTTC,CASSSGLAGANEQFF,TRBD2,TRBV28,NA,TRBJ2-1
TGTGCCAGCAGCTTAGTTCGTACAGGGGGCCTCGAGCAGTACTTC,CASSLVRTGGLEQYF,TRBD1,TRBV7-2,few,TRBJ2-7
TGTGCCAGCAGTTTATGGCTGAACACTGAAGCTTTCTTT,CASSLWLNTEAFF,NA,TRBV27,NA,TRBJ1-1
TGTGCCAGCAGCGCTCCAGCAGGGGGTGAGCAGTTCTTC,CASSAPAGGEQFF,TRBD1,TRBV7-9,NA,TRBJ2-1
TGTGCCAGCAGTAGAAACACCATATATTTT,CASSRNTIYF,NA,TRBV6-5,once,TRBJ1-3
TGTGCCACCAGTGATCCTCGGACTAGCGGGAGTTCTGGGGCCAACGTCCTGACTTTC,CATSDPRTSGSSGANVLTF,TRBD2,TRBV24-1,NA,TRBJ2-6
TGTGCCAGCAGACTAAGTGGCCCCGCAGGCTTCGAGCAGTACTTC,CASRLSGPAGFEQYF,NA,TRBV6-5,NA,TRBJ2-7
TGCGCCAGCAAGAGGACAGGGCCCAACTATGGCTACACCTTC,CASKRTGPNYGYTF,TRBD1,TRBV4-3,few,TRBJ1-2
TGTGCCAGCAGCTTGACAGGGGAGCAAGAGACCCAGTACTTC,CASSLTGEQETQYF,TRBD1,TRBV5-4,NA,TRBJ2-5
TGTGCCAGCTCACAAGGGCCAGGGGGCCTCAATCAGCCCCAGCATTTT,CASSQGPGGLNQPQHF,TRBD1,TRBV18,NA,TRBJ1-5
TGTGCGCCCGGGGAAAACTATGGCTACACCTTC,CAPGENYGYTF,NA,TRBV14,once,TRBJ1-2
TGTGCCAGCAGTCCCGGGGCCCCCGGGACCCAGTACTTC,CASSPGAPGTQYF,NA,TRBV12-3/TRBV12-4,NA,TRBJ2-5
TGCGCCAGCAGCTTGGCCCAACGTTCCTACAATGAGCAGTTCTTC,CASSLAQRSYNEQFF,NA,TRBV5-1,NA,TRBJ2-1
TGTGCCAGCAGTCGTCTCCATGGGCTAGCGGGGGGAGGCTCCTACAATGAGCAGTTCTTC,CASSRLHGLAGGGSYNEQFF,TRBD2,TRBV6-2/TRBV6-3,NA,TRBJ2-1
TGTGCCAGCAGTTTAAAACCGAAATCCTACAATGAGCAGTTCTTC,CASSLKPKSYNEQFF,NA,TRBV2,NA,TRBJ2-1
TGTGCCAGCAGCCAAGCGGAAGGGAGCTATGGCTACACCTTC,CASSQAEGSYGYTF,NA,TRBV3-1/TRBV3-2,NA,TRBJ1-2
TGTGCCAGTAGTGGAACCCACAGCTCCGGGGGCCACGAGCAGTACTTC,CASSGTHSSGGHEQYF,NA,TRBV19,NA,TRBJ2-7
TGTGCCAGCAGTTTACTAGCGGGGGGTTACAATGAGCAGTTCTTC,CASSLLAGGYNEQFF,TRBD2,TRBV28,NA,TRBJ2-1
TGTGCCAGCAGCCAGACAAGGGTGGGAGAGACCCAGTACTTC,CASSQTRVGETQYF,NA,TRBV6-2/TRBV6-3,NA,TRBJ2-5
TGTGCCAGCACCCTAGGTGGAAACACCATATATTTT,CASTLGGNTIYF,NA,TRBV28,NA,TRBJ1-3
TGTGCCAGCAGCGTACGGCTAGCGAACACCGGGGAGCTGTTTTTT,CASSVRLANTGELFF,NA,TRBV9,NA,TRBJ2-2
TGTGCCAGCATCACCGGGACAGGGGGCCCCGGGGAGCTGTTTTTT,CASITGTGGPGELFF,TRBD1,TRBV5-8,NA,TRBJ2-2
TGTGCCATCAGCGGGACAGAGTACAATGAGCAGTTCTTC,CAISGTEYNEQFF,TRBD1,TRBV10-3,NA,TRBJ2-1
TGTGCCAGCAGTTCCCCAGACAGTAATCAGCCCCAGCATTTT,CASSSPDSNQPQHF,NA,TRBV27,NA,TRBJ1-5